This T cell receptor beta chain was identified in a study of blood T cell repertoires in COVID-19. Study-level background: Collection of acute and convalescent COVID-19 samples took place in the United States, Italy and Spain.

V trimming: 6 bases; J trimming: 8 bases; junction bases outside the gene matches: 0. This CDR3 has 11 residues. Method: immunoSEQ multiplex PCR; TCRdb's copy keeps in-frame clones and lacks some. The data hold 150,000 to 200,000 clones, with approximately 85% observed a single time. This chain joins TRBV12-3 or TRBV12-4 and TRBJ2-2; 7 bases match TRBD1. This sequence originates from a man aged 60 to 69 with active or convalescent COVID-19. Input material: peripheral blood. This CDR3 reads CASSRGGELFF. The CDR3 DNA reads as TGTGCCAGCAGCAGGGGGGGGGAGCTGTTTTTT.